The source of this T cell receptor (beta chain) is a study of T cell responses to AZD1222 COVID-19 vaccine (dated by TCRdb to the early 2020s). Context from the whole study: A total of approximately 250 trial participants underwent TCR sequencing, of whom 200 to 220 had received two doses of AZD1222 and roughly 26 had received two doses of the MenACWY control vaccine. Trial participants were enrolled by age into 18-55, 56-69 and 70-plus year subgroups, with roughly 160, 29 and 62 TCR-sequenced participants respectively.

Study-level results and caveats: Reportedly, close to half of the unique spike-specific TCRs recognized epitopes lying outside the regions that are mutated in the B.1.351 and B.1.1.7 variants. The 56-69-year group was small, and its depth increase did not reach significance, likely because of low power. Participants were mostly white British and included more females than males, and it was suggested by the authors that clonal diversity may have been underestimated. Conclusions about previously exposed vaccinees are limited because only a handful of AZD1222 recipients were SARS-CoV-2 seropositive at baseline. Because no samples from the day 14 peak response were available, repertoires could be characterized only after the peak T cell response. After two AZD1222 doses, both the breadth and the depth of spike-specific TCRs were significantly higher than at day 0 and than in MenACWY recipients. Vaccine-associated CD4 TCRs spanned the whole spike protein, with dominant responses in regions 160-218 and 743-854.

The time point label, read with the paper, signifies: baseline before first vaccination. This sample's treatment or condition label indicates: meningococcal conjugate vaccine given as trial control. Vaccinee samples came from UK trials COV001 and COV002, including a single-blind randomized controlled phase 2/3 trial of AZD1222 (ChAdOx1 nCoV-19) in healthy adults. Trial participant PBMC samples were collected at day 0 and day 28 after the second dose for TCRbeta chain sequencing. The CDR3 regions of human TCRbeta chains were subjected to immunosequencing. The source study handled its data this way. Repertoire TCRs were checked for matches against a reference library of SARS-CoV-2-specific TCRs that had been generated using the MIRA antigen-specificity platform. Breadth meant the fraction of unique TCRs that were SARS-CoV-2-associated, whereas depth meant the fraction of total T cells that were SARS-CoV-2-associated. Using the MIRA data, each spike-specific TCR was assigned both to the spike region to which the TCR was reactive and to a CD4 or CD8 class. Log10-transformed breadth and depth values were compared by one-way ANOVA with Sidak's multiple comparisons tests. Entries here come from immuneACCESS through TCRdb and include only in-frame sequences with V and J called. Some clones fail to appear in such tables; in the studies checked, an unresolved V gene covers under half of the shortfall, and the cause of the remainder is unknown. The V and J calls and clone size were taken over from that table, and D and trimming were inferred from the DNA. This sample comprises approximately 100,000 clones, 70% to 90% of them detected only once. The ten biggest clones cover 10% to 15% of the sample.

In the case of this clone: Its specific antigen is unknown. No much larger clonotype is one base removed from it; base qualities were not supplied.

From V the trimming removes 2 bases and from J it removes 0 bases, while the gene matches leave 1 base of the junction unaccounted for. The germline V gene (reference sequence) supplies CDR1 MNHEY and CDR2 SMNVEV. Including cysteine and phenylalanine, the CDR3 has 15 amino acids. The entry retains the CDR3 DNA only, 45 bases that are in frame from base 1. The rearranged segments are TRBV27 and TRBJ2-1; 7 bases in between match TRBD2. The sequence derives from an adult in good health. The material was peripheral blood, obtained on day 0 of MenACWY control vaccination. The CDR3 has the sequence CASSLLAVSYNEQFF. The bases are TGTGCCAGCAGTTTACTAGCGGTCTCCTACAATGAGCAGTTCTTC.